This TCR beta chain was retrieved from a study of Graves' ophthalmopathy and Graves' hyperthyroidism. General study findings and limits: Blood also contained most of the expanded thyroid clonotypes above 0.001 frequency.

Ten or more counts support this clonotype. Its antigen is unknown. Amplification targeted the TCR beta CDR3 regions, with RNA transcripts as the source material. Following a first-round RT-PCR that used HTBI primers, a second-round multiplex PCR was carried out. One entry per CDR3 protein, called by TCRdb with MiXCR from the multiplex PCR reads. The sample consists of about 740,000 distinct CDR3 sequences, roughly 40% of them appearing once. Ophthalmopathy-affected donors exhibited moderate-to-severe activity, CAS ≥3, NOSPECS ≥4, and duration under 3 months. Clinicians diagnosed using symptoms, serum thyroxine, TRAb, thyroid ultrasound and orbital computed tomography. This CDR3 region has 16 residues. CDR1 and CDR2 (germline): KGHDR, SFDVKD. J lost 2 bases, V lost 3 bases, and 5 bases had no gene match.

The chain links TRBV24-1 to TRBJ2-5, with 10 bases that match TRBD1. The receptor was isolated from an adult man with Graves' ophthalmopathy. Sequencing used peripheral blood. This CDR3 is CATSDDRGLGQETQYF. The CDR3, as DNA: TGTGCCACCAGTGATGACAGGGGGCTGGGGCAAGAGACCCAGTACTTC.